This T cell receptor (beta chain) comes out of a study of CD8+CD57+ T cells in acquired aplastic anemia. There are 14 residues in the CDR3. Trimming left V 5 bases short and J 0 bases short, with 10 bases between. Germline values: CDR1 DFQATT, CDR2 SNEGSKA (reference sequence). The study profiled TCR beta VDJ and CDR3 using genomic DNA as template. One entry per CDR3 protein, called by TCRdb with MiXCR from the reads. This sample has 250,000 to 350,000 distinct CDR3 sequences, with 56% found just once. Sequenced material: sorted CD4+, CD8+, or CD8+CD57+ T cells (not recorded which) from PBMCs. The TCR sequence derives from a human donor with severe aplastic anemia or a healthy control (not recorded which). The V gene is TRBV20-1, the J gene TRBJ2-2, with D unresolved. The CDR3 coding sequence is TGCAGTGCTTTCTCTACGACGAACACCGGGGAGCTGTTTTTT. This codes for CSAFSTTNTGELFF.